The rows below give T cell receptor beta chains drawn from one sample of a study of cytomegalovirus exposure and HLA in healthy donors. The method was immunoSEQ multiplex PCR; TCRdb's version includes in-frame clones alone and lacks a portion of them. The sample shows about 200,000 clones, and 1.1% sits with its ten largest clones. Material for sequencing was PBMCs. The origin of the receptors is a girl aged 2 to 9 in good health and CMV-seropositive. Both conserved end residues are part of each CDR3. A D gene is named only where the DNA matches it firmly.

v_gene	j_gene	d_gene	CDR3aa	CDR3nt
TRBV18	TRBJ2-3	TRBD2	CASSPAPSGGSTDTQYF	TGTGCCAGCTCACCGGCGCCCAGCGGGGGGAGCACAGATACGCAGTATTTT
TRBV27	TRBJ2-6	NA	CASSTGPRRPGANVLTF	TGTGCCAGCAGCACAGGCCCGCGACGCCCTGGGGCCAACGTCCTGACTTTC
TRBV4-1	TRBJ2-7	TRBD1	CASSQSITGVLNEQYF	TGCGCCAGCAGCCAATCGATAACAGGGGTGTTGAACGAGCAGTACTTC
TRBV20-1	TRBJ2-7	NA	CSASPTVQQYF	TGCAGTGCTAGCCCTACAGTACAGCAGTACTTC
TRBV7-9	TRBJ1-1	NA	CASSLVGGFGAFF	TGTGCCAGCAGCTTAGTAGGGGGTTTCGGAGCTTTCTTT
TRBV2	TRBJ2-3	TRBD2	CARDRGLAGADTQYF	TGTGCCAGGGACAGGGGACTAGCGGGAGCAGATACGCAGTATTTT
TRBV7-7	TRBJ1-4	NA	CASSLGVAGATNEKLFF	TGTGCTAGCAGCTTAGGGGTCGCGGGTGCAACTAATGAAAAACTGTTTTTT
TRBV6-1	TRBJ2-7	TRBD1	CASSELAGGVYEQYF	TGTGCCAGCAGTGAATTGGCAGGGGGCGTCTACGAGCAGTACTTC
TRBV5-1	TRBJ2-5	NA	CASAKGGVQETQYF	TGCGCCAGCGCAAAAGGGGGGGTTCAAGAGACCCAGTACTTC
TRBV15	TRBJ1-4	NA	CATSGTIATNEKLFF	TGTGCCACCAGCGGGACAATCGCAACTAATGAAAAACTGTTTTTT
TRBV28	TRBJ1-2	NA	CASSLGIGGTPNYGYTF	TGTGCCAGCAGTTTGGGGATAGGGGGAACTCCTAACTATGGCTACACCTTC
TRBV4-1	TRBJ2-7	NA	CASSSGYEQYF	TGCGCCAGCAGCTCAGGGTACGAGCAGTACTTC
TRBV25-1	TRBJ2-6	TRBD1	CASMRTGGSGANVLTF	TGTGCCAGCATGAGAACAGGGGGGTCTGGGGCCAACGTCCTGACTTTC
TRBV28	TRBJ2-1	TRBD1	CASSTTGSYNEQFF	TGTGCCAGCAGTACGACAGGGAGCTACAATGAGCAGTTCTTC
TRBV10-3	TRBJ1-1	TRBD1	CAINSGSTGDGSTEAFF	TGTGCCATCAACTCTGGATCTACAGGGGATGGAAGCACTGAAGCTTTCTTT
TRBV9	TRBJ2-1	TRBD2	CASSVEGGGTEQFF	TGTGCCAGCAGCGTAGAAGGCGGGGGTACCGAACAGTTCTTC
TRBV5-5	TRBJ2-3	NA	CASSPDRFSTDTQYF	TGTGCCAGCAGCCCTGACAGGTTTAGCACAGATACGCAGTATTTT
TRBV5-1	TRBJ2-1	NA	CASSLDGGGWSEQFF	TGCGCCAGCAGCTTGGATGGGGGAGGCTGGAGTGAGCAGTTCTTC
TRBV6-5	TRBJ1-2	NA	CASSLYGYTF	TGTGCCAGCAGCCTGTATGGCTACACCTTC
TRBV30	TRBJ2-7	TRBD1	CACINRDRNYEQYF	TGTGCCTGCATTAACCGGGACAGGAATTACGAGCAGTACTTC
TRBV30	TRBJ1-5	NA	CAWSGTDSNQPQHF	TGTGCCTGGAGTGGGACAGATAGCAATCAGCCCCAGCATTTT
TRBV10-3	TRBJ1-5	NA	CAIGGRGLNQPQHF	TGTGCCATCGGGGGCAGGGGCCTCAATCAGCCCCAGCATTTT
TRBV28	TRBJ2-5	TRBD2	CASRQSGTRETQYF	TGTGCCAGCAGACAGAGCGGGACCCGCGAGACCCAGTACTTC
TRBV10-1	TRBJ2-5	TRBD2	CASSESIGLGQETQYF	TGCGCCAGCAGTGAGTCGATAGGACTAGGACAAGAGACCCAGTACTTC
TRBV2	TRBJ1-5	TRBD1	CASIQGRGQPQHF	TGTGCCAGCATACAGGGGAGAGGGCAGCCCCAGCATTTT
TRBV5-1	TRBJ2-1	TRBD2	CASSLVQREVNEQFF	TGCGCCAGCAGCTTGGTCCAGCGGGAGGTCAATGAGCAGTTCTTC
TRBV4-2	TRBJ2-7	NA	CASSQDPSLENEQYF	TGTGCCAGCAGCCAAGATCCATCACTAGAAAACGAGCAGTACTTC
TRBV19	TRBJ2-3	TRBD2	CASSPLTSGNTPGTQYF	TGTGCCAGTAGTCCCCTGACTAGCGGAAATACCCCAGGCACGCAGTATTTT
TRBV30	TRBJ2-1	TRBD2	CAWSPTGTSLFF	TGTGCCTGGAGTCCAACCGGGACTAGTCTGTTCTTC
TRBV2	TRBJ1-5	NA	CASSEAKDSPSGPQHF	TGTGCCAGCAGTGAAGCAAAAGACAGTCCCTCGGGGCCCCAGCATTTT
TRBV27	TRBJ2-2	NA	CASSFRGRQREGGELFF	TGTGCCAGCAGTTTCAGGGGTCGCCAGCGGGAAGGAGGGGAGCTGTTTTTT
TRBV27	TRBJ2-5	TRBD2	CASSLERAGGRKTQYF	TGTGCCAGCAGTTTGGAGCGAGCGGGAGGACGAAAGACCCAGTACTTC
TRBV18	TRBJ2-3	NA	CASSLRQDPDTQYF	TGTGCCAGCTCACTTCGACAGGACCCAGATACGCAGTATTTT
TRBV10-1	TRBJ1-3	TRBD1	CASRDRDGNTIYF	TGCGCCAGCAGGGACAGGGACGGAAACACCATATATTTT
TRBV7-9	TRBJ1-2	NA	CATPAGAYGYTF	TGTGCCACTCCTGCAGGGGCCTATGGCTACACCTTC
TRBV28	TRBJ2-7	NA	CASSFRGAYEQYF	TGTGCCAGCAGTTTTCGCGGGGCCTACGAGCAGTACTTC
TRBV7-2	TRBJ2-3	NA	CASSSGISTDTQYF	TGTGCCAGCAGCTCCGGGATTAGCACAGATACGCAGTATTTT
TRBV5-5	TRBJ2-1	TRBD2	CASSFSAGGPSYNEQFF	TGTGCCAGCAGCTTCTCAGCGGGAGGGCCCTCCTACAATGAGCAGTTCTTC
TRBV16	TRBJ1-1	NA	CASSRLSTEAFF	TGTGCCAGCAGCAGACTGAGCACTGAAGCTTTCTTT
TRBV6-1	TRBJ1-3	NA	CASGGTSGNTIYF	TGTGCCAGCGGAGGGACCTCTGGAAACACCATATATTTT
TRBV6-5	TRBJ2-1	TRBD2	CASSYSFLAGVNEQFF	TGTGCCAGCAGTTACAGTTTCCTAGCGGGAGTCAATGAGCAGTTCTTC
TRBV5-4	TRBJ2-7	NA	CASSPGRDYEQYF	TGTGCCAGCAGCCCAGGCAGGGATTACGAGCAGTACTTC
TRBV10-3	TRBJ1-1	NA	CAIKGGQETEAFF	TGTGCCATCAAAGGTGGGCAAGAGACTGAAGCTTTCTTT
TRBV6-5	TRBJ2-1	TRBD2	CASSLWTRGGNEQFF	TGTGCCAGCAGTTTATGGACACGGGGGGGCAATGAGCAGTTCTTC
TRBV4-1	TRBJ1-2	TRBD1	CASSPGTGASIGYTF	TGCGCCAGCAGCCCGGGGACAGGGGCTTCCATTGGCTACACCTTC
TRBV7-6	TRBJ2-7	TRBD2	CASSFTSGDEQYF	TGTGCCAGCAGCTTCACTAGCGGCGACGAGCAGTACTTC
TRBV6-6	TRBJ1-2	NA	CASSWRGDGYTF	TGTGCCAGCAGTTGGAGAGGAGATGGCTACACCTTC
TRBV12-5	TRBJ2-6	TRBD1	CASGIPPGQAVRGANVLTF	TGTGCTAGTGGTATACCACCGGGACAGGCCGTACGTGGGGCCAACGTCCTGACTTTC
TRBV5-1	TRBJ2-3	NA	CASSLSSLETDTQYF	TGCGCCAGCAGCTTGTCCTCCTTGGAGACAGATACGCAGTATTTT
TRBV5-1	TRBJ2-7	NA	CASRGPGDPYEQYF	TGCGCCAGCAGAGGGCCGGGGGATCCCTACGAGCAGTACTTC
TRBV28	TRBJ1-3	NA	CASRTGGSGNTIYF	TGTGCCAGCAGAACCGGAGGCTCTGGAAACACCATATATTTT